Listed below are T cell receptor beta chains from one sample, sequenced in a study of blood T cells in healthy people across ages. TCRdb ran MiXCR on the 5' RACE reads and lists one entry per CDR3 protein. The repertoire holds fewer than 600,000 distinct CDR3 sequences, with roughly a quarter as singletons. These data also formed part of another study, on T cells of mothers and their children.

Sequencing was carried out using blood. The receptors were sampled from a boy aged 2 to 10 in good health. Both conserved end residues are part of each CDR3. Fields, in order: D gene, V gene, clone size, J gene, CDR3 protein, CDR3 DNA. D genes are given only for firm matches. Size tells how often a clone was seen (once, few, many) or the class of an expanded clone, and some rows leave it out.

>.|TRBV24-1|few|TRBJ2-7
CATSVQGRYEQYF
TGTGCCACCAGTGTACAGGGAAGATACGAGCAGTACTTC
>.|TRBV24-1|few|TRBJ1-5
CATSDFTGTRDQPQHF
TGTGCCACCAGTGATTTTACGGGGACCCGGGATCAGCCCCAGCATTTT
>.|TRBV6-2/TRBV6-3|few|TRBJ1-1
CASTSGRGWNTEAFF
TGTGCCAGCACCTCAGGGCGCGGCTGGAACACTGAAGCTTTCTTT
>TRBD1|TRBV7-7|many|TRBJ2-2
CASPRQGRRTGELFF
TGTGCCAGCCCCAGACAGGGGCGTCGAACCGGGGAGCTGTTTTTT
>TRBD2|TRBV9|.|TRBJ2-7
CASSVAAGEYEQYF
TGTGCCAGCAGCGTAGCCGCGGGAGAATACGAGCAGTACTTC
>TRBD2|TRBV20-1|.|TRBJ2-5
CSARDSSGRAQETQYF
TGCAGTGCTAGAGACTCTAGCGGGAGGGCTCAAGAGACCCAGTACTTC
>.|TRBV19|.|TRBJ1-2
CASSISATNYGYTF
TGTGCCAGTAGTATTTCCGCCACTAACTATGGCTACACCTTC
>.|TRBV7-2|.|TRBJ1-6
CASSPPMGRASRSLHF
TGTGCCAGCAGCCCCCCAATGGGTAGGGCATCAAGGTCCCTCCACTTT
>TRBD1|TRBV3-1|few|TRBJ1-2
CASSRGTVGYTF
TGTGCCAGCAGCCGGGGGACAGTCGGCTACACCTTC
>.|TRBV11-2|.|TRBJ2-5
CASCEGQTQETQYF
TGTGCCAGCTGTGAGGGACAAACACAAGAGACCCAGTACTTC
>.|TRBV10-3|.|TRBJ2-1
CAISDVGGSSNEQFF
TGTGCCATCAGTGACGTGGGAGGCAGTAGCAATGAGCAGTTCTTC
>TRBD2|TRBV6-6|many|TRBJ2-1
CASSYGGGKYNEQFF
TGTGCCAGCAGTTACGGGGGGGGAAAATACAATGAGCAGTTCTTC
>.|TRBV12-3/TRBV12-4|few|TRBJ2-3
CASRPQKSTDTQYF
TGTGCCAGCAGACCCCAGAAATCCACAGATACGCAGTATTTT
>.|TRBV29-1|few|TRBJ2-7
CSAGVSYEQYF
TGCAGCGCAGGGGTCTCCTACGAGCAGTACTTC
>TRBD2|TRBV13|once|TRBJ2-3
CASNLAGGTDTQYF
TGTGCCAGCAACCTAGCGGGAGGGACGGATACGCAGTATTTT
>.|TRBV2|.|TRBJ2-2
CASSQRTGITGELFF
TGTGCCAGCAGTCAACGGACTGGAATAACCGGGGAGCTGTTTTTT
>.|TRBV12-3/TRBV12-4|.|TRBJ2-5
CASSLGQGVGETQYF
TGTGCCAGCAGTTTAGGGCAGGGTGTAGGAGAGACCCAGTACTTC
>TRBD2|TRBV3-1|.|TRBJ2-3
CASSHALGAGGRNTQYF
TGTGCCAGCAGCCATGCCCTGGGAGCGGGGGGGCGGAATACGCAGTATTTT
>.|TRBV3-1|few|TRBJ2-7
CASSQSQMRAYEQYF
TGTGCCAGCAGCCAATCCCAAATGAGGGCCTACGAGCAGTACTTC
>.|TRBV29-1|few|TRBJ2-4
CSVKQIAKNIQYF
TGCAGCGTCAAACAGATAGCCAAAAACATTCAGTACTTC
>TRBD2|TRBV7-2|.|TRBJ2-3
CASSLAGLAGDTQYF
TGTGCCAGCAGCTTAGCCGGGCTAGCGGGAGATACGCAGTATTTT
>TRBD1|TRBV15|many|TRBJ1-4
CATSRDRDSSNEKLFF
TGTGCCACCAGCAGAGACCGGGACAGTTCTAATGAAAAACTGTTTTTT
>.|TRBV7-8|.|TRBJ1-1
CASSLRQMNTEAFF
TGTGCCAGCAGCTTAAGACAGATGAACACTGAAGCTTTCTTT
>.|TRBV24-1|.|TRBJ2-3
CATSDSVGTDTQYF
TGTGCCACCAGTGACTCCGTCGGGACAGATACGCAGTATTTT
>.|TRBV24-1|.|TRBJ2-2
CATSSRLGTGELFF
TGTGCCACCAGTTCACGGCTAGGCACCGGGGAGCTGTTTTTT
>.|TRBV4-3|.|TRBJ1-5
CASSQDGQRNQPQHF
TGCGCCAGCAGCCAAGATGGGCAGCGCAATCAGCCCCAGCATTTT
>.|TRBV7-2|.|TRBJ2-5
CASNLQGRGETQYF
TGTGCCAGCAATCTACAGGGACGGGGAGAGACCCAGTACTTC